These T cell receptor beta chains were read from a single sample in a study of shared clonotypes between healthy human individuals. Profiled with immunoSEQ multiplex PCR; TCRdb holds only in-frame clones, not every one. The data contain about 2 million clones, roughly 94% of them singletons. The sequencing sample was made of naive CD8+ T cells sorted from blood. These receptors were collected from a man aged 18 to 30 in good health. Each CDR3 is given with its conserved first and last residue. D genes are given only for firm matches. The listing skips clone size in some rows; elsewhere it reads once, few, many or a size class.

>15|TRBV6-4|TRBJ1-5|TRBD1|once
CAGGGVDREDQPQHF
TGTGCCGGGGGGGGAGTGGACAGGGAGGATCAGCCCCAGCATTTT
>13|TRBV6-5|TRBJ2-1|-|-
CASSFTSYNEQFF
TGTGCCAGCAGTTTCACTAGCTACAATGAGCAGTTCTTC
>16|TRBV4-1|TRBJ1-2|-|-
CASSQGSISANYGYTF
TGCGCCAGCAGCCAAGGGTCGATCTCAGCTAACTATGGCTACACCTTC
>12|TRBV7-8|TRBJ1-1|-|-
CASSSPGSEAFF
TGTGCCAGCAGCTCCCCCGGCAGTGAAGCTTTCTTT
>10|TRBV2|TRBJ1-1|-|-
CASSYTEAFF
TGTGCCAGCAGTTACACTGAAGCTTTCTTT
>11|TRBV2|TRBJ2-7|-|-
CASSEPYEQYF
TGTGCCAGCAGTGAACCCTACGAGCAGTACTTC
>14|TRBV6-5|TRBJ2-1|TRBD2|-
CASSYGGGYNEQFF
TGTGCCAGCAGTTACGGCGGGGGCTACAATGAGCAGTTCTTC
>13|TRBV27|TRBJ2-2|-|-
CASSSEATGELFF
TGTGCCAGCAGTTCAGAGGCCACCGGGGAGCTGTTTTTT
>14|TRBV27|TRBJ2-7|TRBD2|-
CASSSGLAVYEQYF
TGTGCCAGCAGTTCGGGGCTAGCGGTTTACGAGCAGTACTTC
>13|TRBV9|TRBJ2-7|TRBD1|-
CASSVAGGTGQYF
TGTGCCAGCAGCGTAGCCGGCGGGACAGGGCAGTACTTC
>17|TRBV13|TRBJ2-7|-|-
CASSFGPGEGSTYEQYF
TGTGCCAGCAGCTTTGGCCCCGGAGAGGGGTCTACCTACGAGCAGTACTTC
>13|TRBV15|TRBJ2-3|TRBD1|once
CATLQGSSDTQYF
TGTGCCACCCTACAGGGGAGTTCAGATACGCAGTATTTT
>17|TRBV5-7|TRBJ2-3|TRBD1|-
CASSLGQDSEPGDTQYF
TGTGCCAGCAGCTTAGGACAGGATTCCGAACCGGGAGATACGCAGTATTTT
>14|TRBV7-8|TRBJ2-7|-|-
CASSLISGSYEQYF
TGTGCCAGCAGCTTAATATCCGGTTCCTACGAGCAGTACTTC
>13|TRBV29-1|TRBJ1-4|-|-
CSVEDGDNEKLFF
TGCAGCGTTGAAGATGGGGACAATGAAAAACTGTTTTTT
>18|TRBV9|TRBJ2-1|TRBD2|-
CASSTNTIAGGPGNEQFF
TGTGCCAGCAGCACAAACACCATAGCGGGAGGGCCCGGGAATGAGCAGTTCTTC
>13|TRBV6-1|TRBJ2-7|-|-
CASSQGRGYEQYF
TGTGCCAGCAGCCAGGGTAGGGGATACGAGCAGTACTTC
>13|TRBV2|TRBJ1-3|-|-
CASSAGQGNTIYF
TGTGCCAGCAGCGCCGGACAGGGAAACACCATATATTTT
>12|TRBV2|TRBJ2-5|-|-
CASSGAEETQYF
TGTGCCAGCAGTGGCGCCGAAGAGACCCAGTACTTC
>15|TRBV7-9|TRBJ1-2|-|-
CASSFLFAQGDGYTF
TGTGCCAGCAGCTTTCTTTTTGCGCAGGGCGATGGCTACACCTTC
>14|TRBV27|TRBJ2-3|TRBD2|-
CASSLAGYTDTQYF
TGTGCCAGCAGTCTAGCGGGGTACACAGATACGCAGTATTTT
>14|TRBV4-1|TRBJ2-7|-|-
CASSHNRGSYEQYF
TGCGCCAGCAGCCATAACAGAGGCTCCTACGAGCAGTACTTC
>16|TRBV28|TRBJ1-2|TRBD1|once
CASSLEGADLWDGYTF
TGTGCCAGCAGTTTAGAGGGGGCAGATTTATGGGATGGCTACACCTTC
>13|TRBV6-5|TRBJ1-5|-|-
CASSYKSNQPQHF
TGTGCCAGCAGCTACAAGAGCAATCAGCCCCAGCATTTT
>15|TRBV6-1|TRBJ2-1|TRBD2|-
CASSAGTTSYNEQFF
TGTGCCAGCAGCGCCGGGACTACCTCCTACAATGAGCAGTTCTTC
>12|TRBV2|TRBJ2-7|-|-
CASSDTSYEQYF
TGTGCCAGCAGTGATACCTCCTACGAGCAGTACTTC
>16|TRBV27|TRBJ2-3|-|once
CASSSVGTFGTDTQYF
TGTGCCAGCAGTTCAGTCGGGACTTTTGGCACAGATACGCAGTATTTT
>14|TRBV13|TRBJ2-5|-|-
CASSARLGQETQYF
TGTGCCAGCAGCGCGAGACTAGGGCAAGAGACCCAGTACTTC
>15|TRBV19|TRBJ1-1|TRBD1|-
CASRPDREGNTEAFF
TGTGCCAGTAGGCCTGACAGGGAAGGGAACACTGAAGCTTTCTTT
>16|TRBV13|TRBJ1-4|-|-
CASSLRSDALYEKLFF
TGTGCCAGCAGCTTACGGTCAGACGCCCTTTATGAAAAACTGTTTTTT
>13|TRBV30|TRBJ2-7|-|-
CAWSGDGTYEQYF
TGTGCCTGGAGTGGGGACGGAACCTACGAGCAGTACTTC
>17|TRBV7-6|TRBJ2-3|TRBD2|-
CASSLVPSSGGTDTQYF
TGTGCCAGCAGCTTAGTTCCGAGTAGCGGGGGGACAGATACGCAGTATTTT
>16|TRBV5-1|TRBJ2-3|TRBD2|-
CASSLGSGASTDTQYF
TGCGCCAGCAGCTTGGGTAGCGGGGCTAGCACAGATACGCAGTATTTT
>14|TRBV30|TRBJ2-7|TRBD1|-
CAWRGRDRPYEQYF
TGTGCCTGGAGAGGCCGGGACAGGCCCTACGAGCAGTACTTC
>14|TRBV6-1|TRBJ1-5|-|-
CASSPGDAGQPQHF
TGTGCCAGCAGCCCAGGGGATGCTGGTCAGCCCCAGCATTTT
>15|TRBV10-3|TRBJ2-7|TRBD2|-
CAISATSGSPYEQYF
TGTGCCATCAGTGCTACTAGCGGGAGCCCCTACGAGCAGTACTTC
>14|TRBV27|TRBJ2-3|TRBD2|-
CASRGLAGVDTQYF
TGTGCCAGCAGGGGGCTAGCGGGAGTTGATACGCAGTATTTT
>18|TRBV9|TRBJ2-7|TRBD1|-
CASSPHPTGTELMYEQYF
TGTGCCAGCAGCCCACACCCTACCGGGACAGAGCTAATGTACGAGCAGTACTTC
>15|TRBV4-1|TRBJ2-7|-|-
CASSQGPRNSYEQYF
TGCGCCAGCAGCCAAGGACCGAGGAACTCCTACGAGCAGTACTTC
>11|TRBV29-1|TRBJ1-2|-|-
CSVEVEDGYTF
TGCAGCGTTGAAGTGGAGGATGGCTACACCTTC
>16|TRBV5-4|TRBJ1-2|-|-
CASSATGLPSNYGYTF
TGTGCCAGCAGCGCAACAGGTCTTCCCTCTAACTATGGCTACACCTTC
>13|TRBV7-9|TRBJ2-1|-|-
CASSLEDFNEQFF
TGTGCCAGCAGCTTAGAGGACTTCAATGAGCAGTTCTTC
>14|TRBV5-1|TRBJ2-1|-|-
CASSFGGPYNEQFF
TGCGCCAGCAGCTTTGGGGGGCCCTACAATGAGCAGTTCTTC
>16|TRBV9|TRBJ2-3|TRBD2|-
CASSPMGGFGTDTQYF
TGTGCCAGCAGCCCTATGGGGGGGTTCGGCACAGATACGCAGTATTTT
>16|TRBV4-1|TRBJ2-5|-|once
CASSRWGGGTQETQYF
TGCGCCAGCAGCCGGTGGGGCGGGGGCACCCAAGAGACCCAGTACTTC
>19|TRBV27|TRBJ2-6|TRBD1|-
CASSSVPGTGTGGANVLTF
TGTGCCAGCAGTTCCGTTCCCGGGACAGGGACTGGTGGGGCCAACGTCCTGACTTTC
>13|TRBV6-1|TRBJ1-4|-|-
CAIRALSNEKLFF
TGTGCCATTCGGGCGCTATCTAATGAAAAACTGTTTTTT
>14|TRBV6-1|TRBJ1-4|-|-
CASSPSRGSEKLFF
TGTGCCAGCAGTCCATCAAGGGGGAGTGAAAAACTGTTTTTT
>16|TRBV11-2|TRBJ1-1|-|-
CASSATGLGLFSEAFF
TGTGCCAGCAGCGCTACAGGGCTGGGGCTTTTCTCTGAAGCTTTCTTT
>15|TRBV6-5|TRBJ2-7|TRBD1|-
CASSPGTGFLNEQYF
TGTGCCAGCAGCCCCGGGACAGGGTTTCTGAACGAGCAGTACTTC
>16|TRBV2|TRBJ1-2|TRBD1|few
CASSEVGTGGYYGYTF
TGTGCCAGCAGTGAAGTCGGGACAGGGGGCTACTATGGCTACACCTTC
>15|TRBV7-9|TRBJ2-4|TRBD1|-
CASSGQGLAKNIQYF
TGTGCCAGCAGCGGACAGGGGCTAGCCAAAAACATTCAGTACTTC
>17|TRBV15|TRBJ1-4|TRBD1|-
CATSRTEDRGRGEKLFF
TGTGCCACCAGCAGAACCGAGGACAGGGGGCGCGGTGAAAAACTGTTTTTT
>16|TRBV19|TRBJ2-2|TRBD1|-
CASLGQGVANTGELFF
TGTGCCAGTCTTGGACAGGGGGTAGCTAACACCGGGGAGCTGTTTTTT